Sequencing of this T cell receptor (beta chain) was carried out in a study of cytomegalovirus exposure and HLA in healthy donors. Whole-study findings and limits: Generally TCR sequences proved uncommon, though certain public TCRs appeared in numerous donors. Indistinguishability led to the exclusion of some V segments, TRBV6-2 and TRBV6-3 included.

With regard to this clone: Antigen specificity is unknown.

Germline V gene lookup returns CDR1 LNHDA and CDR2 SQIVND (reference sequence). Unmatched junction bases numbered 5, after V lost 3 bases and J lost 7 bases. The CDR3 runs 16 residues. The PCR used 60 Vbeta and 13 Jbeta primers. Original data processing: In a later analysis, of around 85 million unique beta chains, roughly 9.9 million appeared in at least two donors. Assay: immunoSEQ multiplex PCR; the TCRdb copy retains only in-frame clones and omits some. That table gives V, J and clone size, and the DNA gave D and trimming. This sample yields some 150,000 clones, of which about 72% are seen a single time; approximately 2% belongs to the top ten.

The source of this sequence is a man aged 35 to 55 in good health and CMV-seronegative. This chain connects TRBV19 to TRBJ2-1, with TRBD2 matching 14 bases. The sequenced sample was PBMCs. The CDR3: CASSMGGLAGVNEQFF. In DNA form, the CDR3 reads TGTGCCAGTAGTATGGGGGGACTAGCGGGGGTTAATGAGCAGTTCTTC.